In this sample, the clone carrying this T cell receptor beta chain turned up a few times. Amplified TCR beta CDR3 regions came from RNA transcripts. Researchers ran a first-round RT-PCR on the TCR CDR3 using the HTBI primer set. One entry per CDR3 protein results from TCRdb running MiXCR on the multiplex PCR reads. The top ten hold about 10% of the sample, which has around 520,000 distinct CDR3 sequences, approximately 24% seen once. This specimen comes from a study of T cells in Graves' hyperthyroidism and ophthalmopathy. The overall study: Peripheral blood was drawn at first diagnosis, prior to all treatment.

The CDR3 runs to 14 residues. Between the trimmed V and J ends, which lost 1 base and 7 bases, there was a span of 14 bases. Germline loops: CDR1 LNHDA, CDR2 SQIVND (reference sequence). The sample was blood. The rearrangement uses TRBV19 and TRBJ2-7, with D perhaps TRBD2 (5 bases). The sequence was collected from a woman in her 30s with Graves' ophthalmopathy. CDR3 in DNA: TGTGCCAGTAGTATAGCGGGATCCACCGGGGAGCAGTACTTC. Translating it yields CASSIAGSTGEQYF. The entire variable domain, with the rest obtained from reference TRBV19 and TRBJ2-7, is as follows: DGGITQSPKYLFRKEGQNVTLSCEQNLNHDAMYWYRQDPGQGLRLIYYSQIVNDFQKGDIAEGYSVSREKKESFPLTVTSAQKNPTAFYLCASSIAGSTGEQYFGPGTRLTVT.